This T cell receptor beta chain is drawn from a study of cytomegalovirus exposure and HLA in healthy donors (dated by TCRdb to about 2017). Describing the broader study: A later analysis indicated that the 100 to 150 validation repertoires were generated on the platform also employed for the roughly 650 repertoires of the first cohort. The study aimed to test whether signatures of past pathogen exposure could be identified by cataloging public T cell receptors. In addition to the first cohort of 650 to 750 subjects, a separate validation cohort of around 110 different subjects was used. The study combined high-throughput TCR immunosequencing, statistical association of individual TCRs with disease status, and machine learning to predict cytomegalovirus infection status.

From the germline V gene (reference sequence), CDR1 is SEHNR and CDR2 is FQNEAQ. The CDR3 runs 14 amino acids, cysteine and phenylalanine included. Only the CDR3 region is kept as DNA, spanning 42 bases read in frame from base 1. The V and J ends are trimmed by 2 bases and 3 bases, leaving 10 bases between them. With regard to this clone: Its antigen is still unknown. Base qualities are missing; no much larger clone stands one base away.

The receptor library was made with the immunoSEQ multiplex PCR assay. As for how the authors treated the data: To diagnose cytomegalovirus status from the catalog of TCR beta chain sequences, a statistical classification framework was built. TCRdb mirrors the immuneACCESS table, restricted to in-frame sequences. Some clones are absent from its copies; in checked studies, under half trace to an unresolved V gene, and the reason for the others is unknown. The DNA was the basis for D and trimming; V, J and clone size are from that table. The sample contains 250,000 to 300,000 clones, approximately 83% of them found a single time. The ten largest clones take up around 1% of the sample. Here is what the overall study found, with its caveats: Cytomegalovirus status was reported to be diagnosed by the classifier with high specificity and sensitivity in both the original and validation cohorts. While some public TCRs were present in many individuals, most TCR sequences turned up only very rarely across donors. A later analysis lacked HLA typing for the validation cohort, so it scored co-occurrence in that cohort across all 120 repertoires. A later analysis found that TCRs clustered in the first cohort also tended to co-occur in the roughly 120 validation repertoires, with 94% of cluster scores above 0. The authors suggested that the approach could potentially be generalized to other disease states and immunological phenotypes. The study gave a list of more than 150 TCR beta chains associated with cytomegalovirus. In vitro tests confirmed that a few of the cytomegalovirus-associated TCR beta chains recognize cytomegalovirus antigens.

The donors were included in the validation cohort of roughly 120 subjects, a group kept apart from the roughly 730-subject first cohort. This clonotype originated in a woman between 18 and 30 years old in good health and CMV-seronegative. The sequencing sample was made of PBMCs. This receptor chain uses TRBV7-9 and TRBJ1-2; the best D guess is TRBD1, with 5 bases matching. The CDR3 in this case is CASSLWQGYYGYTF. The sequenced DNA is TGTGCCAGCAGCTTATGGCAGGGCTACTATGGCTACACCTTC.